This paragraph covers one T cell receptor beta chain sequence. The antigen remains unidentified. This sample is drawn from a study of T cell repertoires in cytomegalovirus infection. Overall study context: Selection of CMV epitopes for the study included recently identified HLA-C-restricted and well-studied HLA-B-restricted ones. Study findings and constraints: Public TCR beta family frequency separated CMV-and-HLA carriers, including in an independent cohort.

TCRdb itself ran the reads through MiXCR, one entry per CDR3 protein. The sample lists about 69,000 distinct CDR3 sequences, around 27% seen once, with roughly 60% in the top ten. The sequencing here drew on CD8+ T cells from cultured PBMCs, taken from culture after CMV antigen stimulation. This TCR came from a human donor in good health (CMV status not recorded). Some clones in this sample may be carry-over from other donors' samples.

In DNA form, the CDR3 reads TGCGCCAGCAGCCAAGATCGGGCTAGCGGGAAGGCCGGGGAGCTGTTTTTT. It yields the protein CASSQDRASGKAGELFF. The V and J genes are TRBV4-3 and TRBJ2-2; 9 nucleotides align to TRBD2. The germline gives CDR1 LGHNA, CDR2 YSLEER. This CDR3 has 17 amino acids. With 0 bases clipped from V and 6 bases from J, the junction kept 8 bases outside the gene matches.